Below, 9 T cell receptor beta chains from the same sample are listed, as sequenced in a study of T cell responses to AZD1222 COVID-19 vaccine. Clones were read by immunoSEQ multiplex PCR, and TCRdb kept only the in-frame ones, dropping some. This sample has 150,000 to 180,000 clones; roughly nine tenths occur once, and the top ten carry around 2.9%. The sample here was peripheral blood, taken on day 0 of AZD1222 vaccination. Source of these receptors: an adult in good health.

The CDR3 DNA follows: TGTGCCAGCAGCTGGGGACAGGGGACAAACTATGGCTACACCTTC. It translates to CASSWGQGTNYGYTF. This chain uses TRBV5-5 with TRBJ1-2; TRBD1 aligns across 10 bases. The V segment lost 3 bases and the J segment 2 bases; nucleotides outside the gene matches: 4. The germline CDR1 and CDR2 sequences are SGHKS and YYEKEE (reference sequence). This CDR3 is 15 amino acids long.

The chain is built from TRBV3-1 (or the pseudogene TRBV3-2) and TRBJ2-1; TRBD2 aligns across 10 bases. Germline CDR1 reads LGHDT; CDR2 reads YNNKEL (reference sequence). Germline trimming cut 0 bases from V and 8 bases from J; bases unmatched to any gene: 13. The CDR3 has 18 amino acids. The CDR3 region has the DNA TGTGCCAGCAGCCAAGAGGGAACTAGCGGGACATATACCCATGAGCAGTTCTTC. This translates into CASSQEGTSGTYTHEQFF.

The chain links TRBV10-3 to TRBJ2-5; D is unclear. V was shortened by 3 bases and J by 5 bases, with 4 bases between the two germline ends. The CDR3 totals 11 residues. CDR1 is ENHRY, CDR2 SYGVKD, per germline. The CDR3 sequence: CAISEMETQYF. DNA for the CDR3: TGTGCCATCAGTGAAATGGAGACCCAGTACTTC.

The J gene is TRBJ2-7, the V gene TRBV6-5; TRBD2 aligns across 7 bases. The CDR3 length is 13 residues. After removal of 6 bases from V and 4 bases from J, the junction contained 6 bases not matched to a gene. Germline CDR1 is MNHEY and CDR2 is SVGAGI. The CDR3 protein is CASRLYGGYEQYF. The CDR3 region has the DNA TGTGCCAGCAGACTGTACGGGGGGTACGAGCAGTACTTC.

This clone was seen just once. The rearrangement uses TRBV19 and TRBJ1-5; weak D call: TRBD1 (6 bases). Germline lookup yields CDR1 LNHDA and CDR2 SQIVND (reference sequence). Deletions cut 10 bases from V and 1 base from J, with 14 bases between. The CDR3 totals 14 residues. CDR3 region: CATAPGHSNQPQHF. CDR3 bases: TGTGCCACCGCTCCGGGACACAGCAATCAGCCCCAGCATTTT.

The chain recombines TRBV6-1 with TRBJ1-1; D is unresolved. The V end was cut by 2 bases, the J end by 11 bases, with 15 bases between. CDR1 is MNHNS and CDR2 is SASEGT in the germline V gene. The CDR3 sequence is 13 residues long. CDR3 loop: CASSERDQTAAFF. CDR3 nucleotides: TGTGCCAGCAGTGAACGAGACCAGACGGCGGCTTTCTTT.

This chain connects TRBV6-5 to TRBJ1-1; no clear D gene. The V gene lost 6 bases and the J gene lost 0 bases, with 8 bases spanning the gap. The CDR3 extends over 13 amino acids. Germline lookup yields CDR1 MNHEY and CDR2 SVGAGI. CDR3 coding DNA: TGTGCCAGCAGGGTAACCTTGAACACTGAAGCTTTCTTT. Translation gives CASRVTLNTEAFF.

This clone was counted a single time. The V and J genes are TRBV6-5 and TRBJ1-4; 8 bases are shared with TRBD1. The CDR3 sequence is 16 residues long. The germline V gene encodes CDR1 MNHEY and CDR2 SVGAGI. With 2 bases clipped from V and 7 bases from J, the junction kept 9 bases outside the gene matches. CDR3 residues: CASSYNGAGGSEKLFF. The CDR3 DNA reads TGTGCCAGCAGTTACAATGGTGCAGGGGGCAGTGAAAAACTGTTTTTT.

This clone showed up just a few times. The chain links TRBV29-1 to TRBJ1-1; D remains ambiguous. CDR3 size: 11 residues. Between the trimmed V and J ends, which lost 4 bases and 2 bases, there was a span of 5 bases. Germline V gene sequence: CDR1 SQVTM, CDR2 ANQGSEA. CDR3 in DNA: TGCAGCGTTGTAGGAAACACTGAAGCTTTCTTT. It is translated as CSVVGNTEAFF.